These T cell receptor beta chains were read from a single sample in a study of technical replicates of blood from a few donors. Measured with immunoSEQ multiplex PCR; TCRdb has only the in-frame clones, and not every one. The table includes over 70,000 clones, roughly 94% detected once. The sample taken for sequencing was T cells isolated from PBMCs. The source of these receptors is a human donor in good health. Both conserved end residues are part of each CDR3. The order of the fields is CDR3 DNA, CDR3 protein, D gene, V gene, J gene, clone size. The D gene is left open where the match is weak. Size values are once, few and many counts, or a class for expanded clones, and some rows have none.

CDR3 DNA: TGTGCCAGCAGTCTTCGGACAGGGGGCTTCTACGAGCAGTACTTC
CDR3 protein: CASSLRTGGFYEQYF
D gene: TRBD1
V gene: TRBV27
J gene: TRBJ2-7
clone size: .

CDR3 DNA: TGTGCCAGGGGCGGGAGAGAGGGCAAAAACATTCAGTACTTC
CDR3 protein: CARGGREGKNIQYF
D gene: TRBD2
V gene: TRBV6-4
J gene: TRBJ2-4
clone size: once

CDR3 DNA: TGTGCCAGCAGCCAAAACACAGATACGCAGTATTTT
CDR3 protein: CASSQNTDTQYF
D gene: .
V gene: TRBV11-2
J gene: TRBJ2-3
clone size: .

CDR3 DNA: TGTGCCAGCAGCTTAACCGGTAACCCCATCTACGAGCAGTACTTC
CDR3 protein: CASSLTGNPIYEQYF
D gene: .
V gene: TRBV7-3
J gene: TRBJ2-7
clone size: .

CDR3 DNA: TGCGCCAGCCGACTCGGACAGGGGAACACTGAAGCTTTCTTT
CDR3 protein: CASRLGQGNTEAFF
D gene: TRBD1
V gene: TRBV5-1
J gene: TRBJ1-1
clone size: .

CDR3 DNA: TGTGCCAGCAGCCCTCTATACAGGTCCTATGGCTACACCTTC
CDR3 protein: CASSPLYRSYGYTF
D gene: .
V gene: TRBV7-2
J gene: TRBJ1-2
clone size: .

CDR3 DNA: TGTGCCAGCAGTCCTCCCGGACAGCCCACCTACGAGCAGTACTTC
CDR3 protein: CASSPPGQPTYEQYF
D gene: .
V gene: TRBV27
J gene: TRBJ2-7
clone size: .

CDR3 DNA: TGTGCCAGTAGTCCCGGACTAGGAACGTACGAGCAGTACTTC
CDR3 protein: CASSPGLGTYEQYF
D gene: TRBD2
V gene: TRBV19
J gene: TRBJ2-7
clone size: .

CDR3 DNA: TGTGCCAGCAGCTATAAGGACTCATTAAATGAAAAACTGTTTTTT
CDR3 protein: CASSYKDSLNEKLFF
D gene: .
V gene: TRBV7-9
J gene: TRBJ1-4
clone size: .

CDR3 DNA: TGCGCCAGCAGCCAATCTACTCCGGGACAAGAGGCCTCGAACACCGGGGAGCTGTTTTTT
CDR3 protein: CASSQSTPGQEASNTGELFF
D gene: .
V gene: TRBV4-1
J gene: TRBJ2-2
clone size: .

CDR3 DNA: TGTGCCAGCAGCTTTAGACAGGGTAACCCCTACGAGCAGTACTTC
CDR3 protein: CASSFRQGNPYEQYF
D gene: TRBD1
V gene: TRBV5-6
J gene: TRBJ2-7
clone size: .

CDR3 DNA: TGTGCCAGCAGCCTACTCCGTCCGGGACAGGGAAATGAGCAGTTCTTC
CDR3 protein: CASSLLRPGQGNEQFF
D gene: TRBD1
V gene: TRBV7-3
J gene: TRBJ2-1
clone size: .

CDR3 DNA: TGTGCCAGCAGTTGGAAGCGGGAGGTGGAGACCCAGTACTTC
CDR3 protein: CASSWKREVETQYF
D gene: TRBD2
V gene: TRBV28
J gene: TRBJ2-5
clone size: .

CDR3 DNA: TGCGCCAGCAGCCAGGTTGACAGAAGCTCTGGAAACACCATATATTTT
CDR3 protein: CASSQVDRSSGNTIYF
D gene: .
V gene: TRBV4-1
J gene: TRBJ1-3
clone size: .

CDR3 DNA: TGTGCCAGCAGACAGGGTGGACAGCCCCAGCATTTT
CDR3 protein: CASRQGGQPQHF
D gene: .
V gene: TRBV27
J gene: TRBJ1-5
clone size: .

CDR3 DNA: TGTGCTTATTCTCTGGACAGTTGCTACGAGCAGTACTTC
CDR3 protein: CAYSLDSCYEQYF
D gene: .
V gene: TRBV21-1
J gene: TRBJ2-7
clone size: .

CDR3 DNA: TGTGCCAGCAGCTTGGTTCCAGGGGTGGACACTGAAGCTTTCTTT
CDR3 protein: CASSLVPGVDTEAFF
D gene: .
V gene: TRBV5-6
J gene: TRBJ1-1
clone size: .

CDR3 DNA: TGTGCCAGCAGCCGGTCTAGCGGGATCTACGAGCAGTACTTC
CDR3 protein: CASSRSSGIYEQYF
D gene: TRBD2
V gene: TRBV7-2
J gene: TRBJ2-7
clone size: .

CDR3 DNA: TGTGCCAGCAGTCCTTCACAGGGGGCGTTCGAGCAGTACTTC
CDR3 protein: CASSPSQGAFEQYF
D gene: TRBD1
V gene: TRBV6-5
J gene: TRBJ2-7
clone size: .

CDR3 DNA: TGTGCCAGCAACGAAGCGGGAGAGGTGGACGAGCAGTACTTC
CDR3 protein: CASNEAGEVDEQYF
D gene: TRBD2
V gene: TRBV9
J gene: TRBJ2-7
clone size: few

CDR3 DNA: TGTGCCAGCAGCTTCGGACAGGCGTCCTACGAGCAGTACTTC
CDR3 protein: CASSFGQASYEQYF
D gene: TRBD1
V gene: TRBV4-2
J gene: TRBJ2-7
clone size: .

CDR3 DNA: TGCGCCAGCAGCCAAGATTGGCAGGTGAACACTGAAGCTTTCTTT
CDR3 protein: CASSQDWQVNTEAFF
D gene: .
V gene: TRBV4-3
J gene: TRBJ1-1
clone size: .

CDR3 DNA: TGCGCCAGCAGCCAAATTGTCTCTAGCGGTTCCTACGAGCAGTACTTC
CDR3 protein: CASSQIVSSGSYEQYF
D gene: TRBD2
V gene: TRBV4-3
J gene: TRBJ2-7
clone size: .

CDR3 DNA: TGTGCCAGCAACATGGGGACTTCCTACAATGAGCAGTTCTTC
CDR3 protein: CASNMGTSYNEQFF
D gene: .
V gene: TRBV7-9
J gene: TRBJ2-1
clone size: .

CDR3 DNA: TGTGCCTGGAACCCAGCGGGGGGGAATACGCAGTATTTT
CDR3 protein: CAWNPAGGNTQYF
D gene: TRBD2
V gene: TRBV30
J gene: TRBJ2-3
clone size: .

CDR3 DNA: TGCGCCAGCAGCCCTGTGATGGGGACAGTGACTAACTATGGCTACACCTTC
CDR3 protein: CASSPVMGTVTNYGYTF
D gene: TRBD1
V gene: TRBV5-1
J gene: TRBJ1-2
clone size: .

CDR3 DNA: TGTGCCAGCAGCGTAGTAGCGGGACAGGGAAAGGAGGAGACCCAGTACTTC
CDR3 protein: CASSVVAGQGKEETQYF
D gene: .
V gene: TRBV9
J gene: TRBJ2-5
clone size: .

CDR3 DNA: TGTGCCAGCAGCTCCGGGACTAGCGGCTACGAGCAGTACTTC
CDR3 protein: CASSSGTSGYEQYF
D gene: TRBD2
V gene: TRBV9
J gene: TRBJ2-7
clone size: .

CDR3 DNA: TGTGCCTGGAGTGACAGGGGATTTGATCAGCCCCAGCATTTT
CDR3 protein: CAWSDRGFDQPQHF
D gene: TRBD1
V gene: TRBV30
J gene: TRBJ1-5
clone size: .

CDR3 DNA: TGCGCCAGCAGCCCCCGGACGGGGGGAGAGACCCAGTACTTC
CDR3 protein: CASSPRTGGETQYF
D gene: TRBD2
V gene: TRBV4-1
J gene: TRBJ2-5
clone size: .

CDR3 DNA: TGCGCCAGCAGCCAAGATAACAGGGGGACCTACGAGCAGTACTTC
CDR3 protein: CASSQDNRGTYEQYF
D gene: TRBD1
V gene: TRBV4-1
J gene: TRBJ2-7
clone size: .

CDR3 DNA: TGCGCCAGCAGCTTGAACAATAATGTCCAAGAGACCCAGTACTTC
CDR3 protein: CASSLNNNVQETQYF
D gene: .
V gene: TRBV5-1
J gene: TRBJ2-5
clone size: .